This T cell receptor (beta chain) was captured by sequencing in a study of blood T cell repertoires in COVID-19. The wider study: PBMCs, B-cell-depleted T cells, or T cells were the source of the cDNA or gDNA that made up the material.

Source study methods: For nucleated cells, counts were estimated from reference gene primer amplification. Data came from immunoSEQ multiplex PCR; TCRdb stores just in-frame clones and leaves some out. The DNA gave D and trimming, while V, J and clone size come from that table. The sample carries some 31,000 clones, about three quarters recorded once. Germline CDR1 is MNHEY and CDR2 is SVGAGI. The CDR3 runs to 12 residues. V gave up 11 bases and J gave up 1 base; unmatched junction bases: 1. This sequence joins TRBV6-5 and TRBJ2-1, with 8 positions matching TRBD2. The TCR sequence derives from a woman in her 70s with active or convalescent COVID-19. Sequencing was done on a sample of peripheral blood. The CDR3 loop is CAGGRSYNEQFF. The CDR3 DNA reads as TGTGCCGGCGGGAGGTCCTACAATGAGCAGTTCTTC.